These 11 T cell receptor beta chains originate from one sample sequenced in a study of shared clonotypes between healthy human individuals. Assay: immunoSEQ multiplex PCR; the TCRdb copy retains only in-frame clones and omits some. The sample lists about 2.4 million clones; more than 90% were seen once. The sequenced material came from naive CD4+ T cells sorted from blood. This sample's subset: CD45RA+ positively selected. These receptors were obtained from a man in his late teens or twenties in good health.

The CDR3 nucleotides are TGTGCCAGCAGCCGATTCCAGGGAGGCGGTCCCCTCCACTTT. This codes for CASSRFQGGGPLHF. The rearrangement joins TRBV14 to TRBJ1-6, with a possible D match to TRBD1 (5 bases). The CDR3 length is 14 residues. The germline V gene has CDR1 SGHDN and CDR2 FVKESK. V was trimmed by 4 bases and J by 13 bases, leaving 17 bases between them. Looking up the rest from reference TRBV14 and TRBJ1-6 gives the full variable domain: EAGVTQFPSHSVIEKGQTVTLRCDPISGHDNLYWYRRVMGKEIKFLLHFVKESKQDESGMPNNRFLAERTGGTYSTLKVQPAELEDSGVYFCASSRFQGGGPLHFGNGTRLTVT.

This clone occurred once. This chain joins TRBV19 and TRBJ1-5, with TRBD1 identical over 12 bases. Germline V gene lookup returns CDR1 LNHDA and CDR2 SQIVND (reference sequence). With V trimmed by 6 bases and J by 4 bases, 7 bases remained unmatched. The CDR3 is 16 residues long. The CDR3 region is CASRREGQGANQPQHF. The DNA for the CDR3 is TGTGCCAGTAGACGCGAGGGACAGGGGGCTAATCAGCCCCAGCATTTT.

The chain uses TRBV28 and TRBJ1-5; 8 bases fit TRBD1. V lost 5 bases to trimming and J lost 4 bases; unmatched junction nucleotides: 13. Per the germline V gene, CDR1 is MDHEN and CDR2 is SYDVKM. The CDR3 runs to 17 residues. CDR3 region: CASSTTGGGTWNQPQHF. The CDR3, as DNA: TGTGCCAGCAGTACTACAGGGGGGGGAACCTGGAATCAGCCCCAGCATTTT.

This clone showed up just once. The rearrangement links TRBV27 to TRBJ1-2; D uncertain. CDR1 is MNHEY, CDR2 SMNVEV, per germline (reference sequence). The ends were cut back, 2 bases at V and 4 bases at J, with 8 bases in the middle. CDR3 size: 13 residues. CDR3 residues: CASSLGQSYGYTF. DNA of the CDR3: TGTGCCAGCAGTTTAGGGCAGAGCTATGGCTACACCTTC.

The chain is built from TRBV2 and TRBJ2-5; D unclear. The germline CDR1 and CDR2 sequences are SNHLY and FYNNEI. Trimming cost V 7 bases and J 4 bases, with 4 bases left between them. This CDR3 is 10 amino acids long. CDR3 region: CASTRETQYF. DNA of the CDR3: TGTGCCAGCACCAGAGAGACCCAGTACTTC. The full variable domain, its missing parts supplied by reference TRBV2 and TRBJ2-5, is EPEVTQTPSHQVTQMGQEVILRCVPISNHLYFYWYRQILGQKVEFLVSFYNNEISEKSEIFDDQFSVERPDGSNFTLKIRSTKLEDSAMYFCASTRETQYFGPGTRLLVL.

This chain joins TRBV30 and TRBJ1-4; 8 bases are shared with TRBD1. CDR3 length: 13 amino acids. The trim removed 4 bases at V and 3 bases at J, leaving 1 base unmatched. CDR1 GTSNPN and CDR2 SVGIG come from the germline V gene (reference sequence). This CDR3 is CAWKGQANEKLFF. In nucleotides, the CDR3 is TGTGCCTGGAAGGGACAGGCTAATGAAAAACTGTTTTTT.

The chain joins TRBV30 to TRBJ2-7; D uncertain. The CDR3 is 14 residues long. In germline, CDR1 is GTSNPN, CDR2 SVGIG (reference sequence). Trimming left V 4 bases short and J 1 base short, with 14 bases between. The CDR3 sequence is CAWKVEAPSYEQYF. CDR3 bases: TGTGCCTGGAAAGTTGAGGCCCCATCCTACGAGCAGTACTTC. Drawing the rest from reference TRBV30 and TRBJ2-7, the complete variable domain is SQTIHQWPATLVQPVGSPLSLECTVEGTSNPNLYWYRQAAGRGLQLLFYSVGIGQISSEVPQNLSASRPQDRQFILSSKKLLLSDSGFYLCAWKVEAPSYEQYFGPGTRLTVT.

The chain recombines TRBV6-1 with TRBJ2-1; TRBD2 matches at 9 bases. This CDR3 has 15 amino acids. Germline V gene lookup returns CDR1 MNHNS and CDR2 SASEGT. V lost 7 bases to trimming and J lost 1 base; unmatched junction nucleotides: 5. The CDR3 spells CASNSGGNSYNEQFF. The CDR3 nucleotides are TGTGCCAGCAATAGCGGGGGCAATTCCTACAATGAGCAGTTCTTC.

This chain connects TRBV28 to TRBJ1-2, with D perhaps TRBD1 (6 bases). With 5 bases removed from V and 4 bases from J, the gap between germline ends came to 11 bases. Germline V gene lookup returns CDR1 MDHEN and CDR2 SYDVKM. The CDR3 has 13 amino acids. Here the CDR3 reads CASSLRGRYGYTF. The CDR3 DNA sequence: TGTGCCAGCAGTCTCAGGGGACGCTATGGCTACACCTTC.

This chain uses TRBV19 with TRBJ1-2, with 10 bases fitting TRBD1. CDR1 is LNHDA, CDR2 SQIVND, per germline (reference sequence). This CDR3 spans 13 amino acids. The J segment lost 6 bases and the V segment lost 4 bases, leaving 2 bases of the junction unmatched. The CDR3 DNA sequence: TGTGCCAGTAGTAATGACAGGGGGCATGGCTACACCTTC. Its protein product is CASSNDRGHGYTF.

The V and J genes are TRBV7-8 and TRBJ1-1; TRBD1 agrees at 11 bases. CDR1 is SGHVS, CDR2 FQNEAQ, per germline. V lost 2 bases to trimming and J lost 3 bases; unmatched junction nucleotides: 5. There are 16 residues in the CDR3. CDR3 nucleotides: TGTGCCAGCAGCTTAAGGGACAGGGGGGCGGACACTGAAGCTTTCTTT. It specifies CASSLRDRGADTEAFF.